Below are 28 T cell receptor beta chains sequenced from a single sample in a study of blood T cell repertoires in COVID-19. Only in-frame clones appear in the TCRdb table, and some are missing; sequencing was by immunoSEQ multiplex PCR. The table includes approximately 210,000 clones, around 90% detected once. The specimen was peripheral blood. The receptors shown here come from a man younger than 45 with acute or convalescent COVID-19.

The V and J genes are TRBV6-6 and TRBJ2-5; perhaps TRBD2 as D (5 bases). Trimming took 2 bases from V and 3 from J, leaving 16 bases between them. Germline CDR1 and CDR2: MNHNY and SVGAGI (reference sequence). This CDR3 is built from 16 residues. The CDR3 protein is CASSYIVLDSKETQYF. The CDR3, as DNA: TGTGCCAGCAGTTACATAGTATTGGACTCCAAAGAGACCCAGTACTTC.

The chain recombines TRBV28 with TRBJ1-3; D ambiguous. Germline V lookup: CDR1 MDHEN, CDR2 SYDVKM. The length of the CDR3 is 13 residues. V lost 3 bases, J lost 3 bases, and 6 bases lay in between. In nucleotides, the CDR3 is TGTGCCAGCAGTTTCCGGGGTGGAAACACCATATATTTT. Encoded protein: CASSFRGGNTIYF.

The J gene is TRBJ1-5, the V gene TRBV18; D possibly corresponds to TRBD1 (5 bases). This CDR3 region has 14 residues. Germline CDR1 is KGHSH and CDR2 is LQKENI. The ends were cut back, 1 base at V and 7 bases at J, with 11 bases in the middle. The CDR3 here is CASSPRGVEQPQHF. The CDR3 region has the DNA TGTGCCAGCTCACCACGGGGGGTTGAACAGCCCCAGCATTTT.

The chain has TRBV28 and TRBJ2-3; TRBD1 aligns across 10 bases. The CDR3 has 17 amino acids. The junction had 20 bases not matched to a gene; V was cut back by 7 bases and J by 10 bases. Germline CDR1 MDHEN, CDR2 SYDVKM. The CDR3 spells CASTLPPPGQGIRAQYF. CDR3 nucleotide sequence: TGTGCCAGCACCCTTCCACCACCGGGACAGGGGATTAGGGCGCAGTATTTT.

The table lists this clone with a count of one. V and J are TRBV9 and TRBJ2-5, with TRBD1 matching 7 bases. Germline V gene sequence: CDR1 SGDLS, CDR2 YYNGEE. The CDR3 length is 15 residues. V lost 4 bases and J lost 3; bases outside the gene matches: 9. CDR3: CASSPGTAIEETQYF. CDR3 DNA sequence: TGTGCCAGCAGCCCTGGGACAGCAATAGAAGAGACCCAGTACTTC.

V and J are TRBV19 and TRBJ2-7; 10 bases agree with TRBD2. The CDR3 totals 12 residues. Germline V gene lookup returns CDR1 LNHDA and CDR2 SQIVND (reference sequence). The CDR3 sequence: CAASGSGYEQYF. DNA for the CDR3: TGTGCAGCTAGCGGGAGTGGCTACGAGCAGTACTTC.

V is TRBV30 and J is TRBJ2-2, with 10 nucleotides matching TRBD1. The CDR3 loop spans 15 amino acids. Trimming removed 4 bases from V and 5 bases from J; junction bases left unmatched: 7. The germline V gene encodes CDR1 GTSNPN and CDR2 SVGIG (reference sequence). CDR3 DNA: TGTGCCTGGATAAAGGGACAGGGGTTAACCGGGGAGCTGTTTTTT. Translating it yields CAWIKGQGLTGELFF.

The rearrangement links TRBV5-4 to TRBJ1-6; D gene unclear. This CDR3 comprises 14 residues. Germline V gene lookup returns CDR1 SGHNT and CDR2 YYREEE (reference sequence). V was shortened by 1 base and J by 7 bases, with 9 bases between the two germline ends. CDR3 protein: CASSLSNRNSPLHF. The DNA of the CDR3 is TGTGCCAGCAGCTTGAGTAACAGAAATTCACCCCTCCACTTT. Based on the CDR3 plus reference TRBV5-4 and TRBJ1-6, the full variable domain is ETGVTQSPTHLIKTRGQQVTLRCSSQSGHNTVSWYQQALGQGPQFIFQYYREEENGRGNFPPRFSGLQFPNYSSELNVNALELDDSALYLCASSLSNRNSPLHFGNGTRLTVT.

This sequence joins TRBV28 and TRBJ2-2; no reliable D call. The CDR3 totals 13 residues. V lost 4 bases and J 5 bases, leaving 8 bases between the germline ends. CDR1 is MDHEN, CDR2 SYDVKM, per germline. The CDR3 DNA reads TGTGCCAGCAGTTCCCTGGAGACCGGGGAGCTGTTTTTT. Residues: CASSSLETGELFF.

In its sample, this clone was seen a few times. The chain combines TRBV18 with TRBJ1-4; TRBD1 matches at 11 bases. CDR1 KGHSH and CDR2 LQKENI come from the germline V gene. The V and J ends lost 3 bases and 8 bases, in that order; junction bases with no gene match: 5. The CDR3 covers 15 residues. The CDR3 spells CASSPPGQGDEKLFF. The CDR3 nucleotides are TGTGCCAGCTCACCTCCGGGACAGGGGGACGAAAAACTGTTTTTT.

CDR3 protein: CATSGKGNQDNTEAFF. CDR3 nucleotides: TGTGCCACCAGTGGAAAGGGGAACCAGGATAACACTGAAGCTTTCTTT. The gene calls are TRBV24-1 and TRBJ1-1, with a tentative D call TRBD1 (5 bases). The CDR3 is 16 amino acids. Germline assignment: CDR1 KGHDR and CDR2 SFDVKD. Trimming pared 5 bases from V and 2 bases from J, leaving 17 bases between.

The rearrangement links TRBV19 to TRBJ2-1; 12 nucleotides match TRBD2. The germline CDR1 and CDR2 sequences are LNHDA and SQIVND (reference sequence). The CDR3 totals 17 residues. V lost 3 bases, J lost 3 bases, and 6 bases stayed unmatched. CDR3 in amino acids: CASSISTSGGLYNEQFF. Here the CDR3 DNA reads TGTGCCAGTAGTATCTCAACTAGCGGGGGGCTCTACAATGAGCAGTTCTTC.

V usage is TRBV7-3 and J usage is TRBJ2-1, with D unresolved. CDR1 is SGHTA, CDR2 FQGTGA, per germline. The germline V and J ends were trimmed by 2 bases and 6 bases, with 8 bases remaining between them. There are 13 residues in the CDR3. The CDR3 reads CASSLVPGNEQFF. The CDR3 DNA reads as TGTGCCAGCAGCTTAGTCCCCGGCAATGAGCAGTTCTTC. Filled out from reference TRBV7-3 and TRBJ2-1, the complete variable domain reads GAGVSQTPSNKVTEKGKYVELRCDPISGHTALYWYRQSLGQGPEFLIYFQGTGAADDSGLPNDRFFAVRPEGSVSTLKIQRTERGDSAVYLCASSLVPGNEQFFGPGTRLTVL.

As DNA, the CDR3 is TGTGCCTGGAGACGGGGGGGCTCCTGGTCCGAGCAGTACTTC. Translation: CAWRRGGSWSEQYF. The V gene is TRBV30, the J gene TRBJ2-7; 8 bases align to TRBD2. Germline values: CDR1 GTSNPN, CDR2 SVGIG (reference sequence). This CDR3 is built from 14 residues. V lost 3 bases, J lost 6 bases, and 10 bases stayed unmatched.

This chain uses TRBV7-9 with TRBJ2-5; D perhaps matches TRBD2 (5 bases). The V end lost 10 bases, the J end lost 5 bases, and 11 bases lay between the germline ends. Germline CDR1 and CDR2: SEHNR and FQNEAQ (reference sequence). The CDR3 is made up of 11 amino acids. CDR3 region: CATSTGETQYF. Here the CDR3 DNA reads TGTGCCACCTCTACGGGGGAGACCCAGTACTTC.

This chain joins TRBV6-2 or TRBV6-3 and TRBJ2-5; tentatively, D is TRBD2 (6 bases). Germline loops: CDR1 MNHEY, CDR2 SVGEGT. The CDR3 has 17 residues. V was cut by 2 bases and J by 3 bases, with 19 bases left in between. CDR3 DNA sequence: TGTGCCAGCAGTTACGGGCGGGGTTCATCAAGAAAAGAGACCCAGTACTTC. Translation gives CASSYGRGSSRKETQYF.

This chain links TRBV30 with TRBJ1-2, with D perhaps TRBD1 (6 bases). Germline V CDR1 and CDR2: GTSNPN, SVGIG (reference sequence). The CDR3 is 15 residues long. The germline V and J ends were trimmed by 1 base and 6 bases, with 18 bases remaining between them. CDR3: CAWSDRTVGFHGYTF. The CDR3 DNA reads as TGTGCCTGGAGTGACCGGACAGTCGGTTTTCATGGCTACACCTTC. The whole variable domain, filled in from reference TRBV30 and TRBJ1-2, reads SQTIHQWPATLVQPVGSPLSLECTVEGTSNPNLYWYRQAAGRGLQLLFYSVGIGQISSEVPQNLSASRPQDRQFILSSKKLLLSDSGFYLCAWSDRTVGFHGYTFGSGTRLTVV.

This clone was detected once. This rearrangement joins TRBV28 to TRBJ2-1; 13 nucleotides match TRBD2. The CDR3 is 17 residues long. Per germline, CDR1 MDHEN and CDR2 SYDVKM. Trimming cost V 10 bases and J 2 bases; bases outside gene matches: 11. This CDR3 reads CATHGLAGVRAYNEQFF. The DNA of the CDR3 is TGTGCCACCCACGGACTAGCGGGAGTGCGAGCCTACAATGAGCAGTTCTTC.

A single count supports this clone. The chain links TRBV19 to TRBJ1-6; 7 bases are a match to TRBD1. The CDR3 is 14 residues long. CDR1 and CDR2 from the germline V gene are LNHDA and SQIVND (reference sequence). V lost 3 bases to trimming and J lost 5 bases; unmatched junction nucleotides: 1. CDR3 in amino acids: CASSMGQHNSPLHF. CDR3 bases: TGTGCCAGTAGTATGGGACAGCATAATTCACCCCTCCACTTT. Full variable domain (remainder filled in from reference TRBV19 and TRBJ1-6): DGGITQSPKYLFRKEGQNVTLSCEQNLNHDAMYWYRQDPGQGLRLIYYSQIVNDFQKGDIAEGYSVSREKKESFPLTVTSAQKNPTAFYLCASSMGQHNSPLHFGNGTRLTVT.

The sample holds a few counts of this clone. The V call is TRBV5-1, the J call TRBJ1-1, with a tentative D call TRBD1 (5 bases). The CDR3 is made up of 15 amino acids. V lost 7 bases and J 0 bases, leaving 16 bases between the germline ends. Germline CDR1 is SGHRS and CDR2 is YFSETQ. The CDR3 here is CASQVGATMNTEAFF. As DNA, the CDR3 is TGCGCCAGCCAGGTAGGGGCCACTATGAACACTGAAGCTTTCTTT.

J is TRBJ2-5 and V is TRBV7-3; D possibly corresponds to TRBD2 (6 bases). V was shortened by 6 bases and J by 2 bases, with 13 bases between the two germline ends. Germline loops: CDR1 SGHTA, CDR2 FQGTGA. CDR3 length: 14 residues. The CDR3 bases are TGTGCCAGCAGTCGCAGTGGGGGGCAAGAGACCCAGTACTTC. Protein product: CASSRSGGQETQYF.

CDR3 bases: TGCAGCGGAAGGCAGGGCGGGGAGCTGTTTTTT. It codes for CSGRQGGELFF. This sequence joins TRBV29-1 and TRBJ2-2, with D possibly TRBD1 on 5 matching bases. There are 11 residues in the CDR3. Germline-derived CDR1 and CDR2 are SQVTM and ANQGSEA. The V end lost 7 bases, the J end lost 7 bases, and 10 bases lay between the germline ends.

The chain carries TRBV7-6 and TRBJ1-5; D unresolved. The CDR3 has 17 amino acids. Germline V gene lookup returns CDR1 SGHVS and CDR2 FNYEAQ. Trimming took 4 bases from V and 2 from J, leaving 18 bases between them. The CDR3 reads CASSSAPFGEGNQPQHF. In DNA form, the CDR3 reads TGTGCCAGCAGCTCAGCCCCCTTTGGAGAGGGCAATCAGCCCCAGCATTTT. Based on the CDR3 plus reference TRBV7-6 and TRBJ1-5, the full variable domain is GAGVSQSPRYKVTKRGQDVALRCDPISGHVSLYWYRQALGQGPEFLTYFNYEAQQDKSGLPNDRFSAERPEGSISTLTIQRTEQRDSAMYRCASSSAPFGEGNQPQHFGDGTRLSIL.

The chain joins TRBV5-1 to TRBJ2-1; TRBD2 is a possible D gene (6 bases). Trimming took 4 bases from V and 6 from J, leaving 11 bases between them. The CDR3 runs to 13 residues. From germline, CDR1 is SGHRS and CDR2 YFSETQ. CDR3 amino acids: CASSQLAGNEQFF. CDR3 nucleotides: TGCGCCAGCAGCCAACTAGCTGGCAATGAGCAGTTCTTC.

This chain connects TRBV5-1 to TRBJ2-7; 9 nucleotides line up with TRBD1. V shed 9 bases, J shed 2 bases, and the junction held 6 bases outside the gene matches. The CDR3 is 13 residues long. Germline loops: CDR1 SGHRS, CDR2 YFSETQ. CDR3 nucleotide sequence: TGCGCCACGCGACAGGGGGAAACCTACGAGCAGTACTTC. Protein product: CATRQGETYEQYF.

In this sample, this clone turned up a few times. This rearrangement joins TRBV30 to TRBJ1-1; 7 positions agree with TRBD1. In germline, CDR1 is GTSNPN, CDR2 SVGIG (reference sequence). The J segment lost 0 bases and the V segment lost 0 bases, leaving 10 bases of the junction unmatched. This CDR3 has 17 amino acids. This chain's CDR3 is CAWSVPRGGRLNTEAFF. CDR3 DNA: TGTGCCTGGAGTGTACCCCGAGGGGGCCGCCTGAACACTGAAGCTTTCTTT. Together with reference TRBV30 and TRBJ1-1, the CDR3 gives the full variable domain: SQTIHQWPATLVQPVGSPLSLECTVEGTSNPNLYWYRQAAGRGLQLLFYSVGIGQISSEVPQNLSASRPQDRQFILSSKKLLLSDSGFYLCAWSVPRGGRLNTEAFFGQGTRLTVV.

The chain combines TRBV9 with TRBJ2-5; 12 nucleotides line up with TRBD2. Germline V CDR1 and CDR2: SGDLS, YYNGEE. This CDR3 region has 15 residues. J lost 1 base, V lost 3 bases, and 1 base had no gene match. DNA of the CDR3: TGTGCCAGCAGCGCGGGACTAGCGGGCCAAGAGACCCAGTACTTC. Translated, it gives CASSAGLAGQETQYF.

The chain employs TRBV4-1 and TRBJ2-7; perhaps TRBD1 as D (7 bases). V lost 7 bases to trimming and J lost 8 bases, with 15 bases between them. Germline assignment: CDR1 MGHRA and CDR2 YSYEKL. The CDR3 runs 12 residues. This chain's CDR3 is CASISPGGQQYF. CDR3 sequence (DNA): TGCGCCAGCATCTCCCCAGGGGGGCAGCAGTACTTC.